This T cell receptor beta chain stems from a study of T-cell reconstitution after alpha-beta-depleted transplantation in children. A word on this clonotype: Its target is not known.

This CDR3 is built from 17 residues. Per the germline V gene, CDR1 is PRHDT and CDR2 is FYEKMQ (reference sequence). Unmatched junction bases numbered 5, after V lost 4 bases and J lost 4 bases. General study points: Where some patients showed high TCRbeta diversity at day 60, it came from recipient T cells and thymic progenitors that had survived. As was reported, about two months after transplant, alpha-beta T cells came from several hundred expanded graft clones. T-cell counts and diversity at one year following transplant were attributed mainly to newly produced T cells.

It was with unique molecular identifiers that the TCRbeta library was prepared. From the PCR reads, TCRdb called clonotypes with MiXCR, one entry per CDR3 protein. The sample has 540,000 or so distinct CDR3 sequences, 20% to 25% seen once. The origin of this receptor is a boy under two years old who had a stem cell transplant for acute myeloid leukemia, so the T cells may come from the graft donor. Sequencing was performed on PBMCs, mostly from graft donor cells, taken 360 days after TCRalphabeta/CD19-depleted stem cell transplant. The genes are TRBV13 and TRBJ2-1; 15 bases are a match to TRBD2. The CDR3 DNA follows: TGTGCCAGCAGCTCCGGACTAGCGGGGGGGAAATACAATGAGCAGTTCTTC. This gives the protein CASSSGLAGGKYNEQFF.